Sequencing of this TCR beta chain was carried out in a study of blood T cell repertoires in COVID-19. Study overall: Samples taken during acute and convalescent COVID-19 were collected in the United States, Italy and Spain. T cells, B-cell-depleted T cells, or PBMCs provided the cDNA or gDNA that served as material.

This clone was recorded only once. The Seattle site enrolled patients during active infection and followed them longitudinally. In the authors' methods: The assay estimated nucleated cells by amplifying reference gene primers. Data came from immunoSEQ multiplex PCR; TCRdb stores just in-frame clones and leaves some out. D and trimming were read from the DNA, whereas the V and J calls and clone size are those reported in that table. The repertoire has about 220,000 clones, approximately 86% of them found once; the top ten carry around 9.6%. This clonotype was obtained from a woman between 45 and 65 years old with COVID-19, enrolled during active disease. The sequenced material came from peripheral blood.

CDR3 amino acids: CASSPGTSGGSDTQYF. The CDR3 nucleotides read TGTGCCAGCAGCCCAGGGACTAGCGGGGGGTCAGATACGCAGTATTTT. The rearrangement joins TRBV13 to TRBJ2-3; 15 bases are shared with TRBD2. Germline V gene lookup returns CDR1 PRHDT and CDR2 FYEKMQ (reference sequence). The J segment lost 4 bases and the V segment lost 5 bases, leaving 4 bases of the junction unmatched. This CDR3 is built from 16 residues.